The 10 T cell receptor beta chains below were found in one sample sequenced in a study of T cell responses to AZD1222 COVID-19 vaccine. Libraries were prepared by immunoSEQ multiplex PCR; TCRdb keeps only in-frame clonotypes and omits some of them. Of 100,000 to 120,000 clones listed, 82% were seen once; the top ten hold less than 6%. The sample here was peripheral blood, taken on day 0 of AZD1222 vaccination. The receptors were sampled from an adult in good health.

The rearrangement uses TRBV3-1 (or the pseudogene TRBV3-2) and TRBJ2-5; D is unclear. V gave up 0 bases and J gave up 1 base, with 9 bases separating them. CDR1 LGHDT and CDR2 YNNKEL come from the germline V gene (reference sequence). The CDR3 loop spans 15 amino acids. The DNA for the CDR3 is TGTGCCAGCAGCCAAGAAATTGGCTTCCAAGAGACCCAGTACTTC. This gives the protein CASSQEIGFQETQYF.

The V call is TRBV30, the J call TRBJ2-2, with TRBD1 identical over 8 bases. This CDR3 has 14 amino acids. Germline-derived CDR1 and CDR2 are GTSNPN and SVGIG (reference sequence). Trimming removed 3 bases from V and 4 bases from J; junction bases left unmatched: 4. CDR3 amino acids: CAWRRTGPTGELFF. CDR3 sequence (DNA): TGTGCCTGGAGAAGGACAGGGCCCACCGGGGAGCTGTTTTTT.

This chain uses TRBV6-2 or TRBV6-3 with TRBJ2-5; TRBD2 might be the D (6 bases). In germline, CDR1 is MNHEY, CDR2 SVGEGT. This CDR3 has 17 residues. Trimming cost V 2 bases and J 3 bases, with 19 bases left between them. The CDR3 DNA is TGTGCCAGCAGTTACCCCCAAAGCGCGGGAAAGAAAGAGACCCAGTACTTC. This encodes CASSYPQSAGKKETQYF.

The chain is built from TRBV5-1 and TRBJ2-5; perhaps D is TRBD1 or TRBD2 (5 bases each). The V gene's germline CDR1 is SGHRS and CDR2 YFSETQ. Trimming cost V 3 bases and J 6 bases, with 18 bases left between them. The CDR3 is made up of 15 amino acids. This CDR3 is CASSWTGTATKTQYF. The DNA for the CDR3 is TGCGCCAGCAGCTGGACCGGGACCGCAACGAAGACCCAGTACTTC.

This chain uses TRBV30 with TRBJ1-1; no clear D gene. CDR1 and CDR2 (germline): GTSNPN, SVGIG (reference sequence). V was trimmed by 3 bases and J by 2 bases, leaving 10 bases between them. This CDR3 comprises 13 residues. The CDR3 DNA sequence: TGTGCCTGGAGCGTTCTGGGAAACACTGAAGCTTTCTTT. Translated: CAWSVLGNTEAFF.

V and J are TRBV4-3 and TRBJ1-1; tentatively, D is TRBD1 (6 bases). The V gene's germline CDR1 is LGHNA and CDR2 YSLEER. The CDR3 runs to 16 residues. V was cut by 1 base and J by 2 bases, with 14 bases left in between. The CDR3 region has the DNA TGCGCCAGCAGCCAAGCAGGGGTCGCCATTAACACTGAAGCTTTCTTT. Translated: CASSQAGVAINTEAFF.

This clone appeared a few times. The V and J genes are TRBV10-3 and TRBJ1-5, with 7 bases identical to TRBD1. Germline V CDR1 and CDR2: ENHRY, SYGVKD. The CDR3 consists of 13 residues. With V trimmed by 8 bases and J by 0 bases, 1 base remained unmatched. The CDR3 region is CAIGTDSNQPQHF. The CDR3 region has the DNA TGTGCCATCGGGACAGATAGCAATCAGCCCCAGCATTTT.

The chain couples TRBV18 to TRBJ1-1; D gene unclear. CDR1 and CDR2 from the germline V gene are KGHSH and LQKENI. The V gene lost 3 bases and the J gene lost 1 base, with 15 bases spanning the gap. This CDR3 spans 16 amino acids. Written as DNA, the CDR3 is TGTGCCAGCTCACCCGGCGTGGGTGGGCGGAACACTGAAGCTTTCTTT. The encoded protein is CASSPGVGGRNTEAFF.

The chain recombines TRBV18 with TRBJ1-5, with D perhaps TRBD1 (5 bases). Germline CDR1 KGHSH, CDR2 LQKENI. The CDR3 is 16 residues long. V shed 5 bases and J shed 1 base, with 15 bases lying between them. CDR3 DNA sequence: TGTGCCAGCTCAAGGGGTCGAGGATCCAGCAATCAGCCCCAGCATTTT. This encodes CASSRGRGSSNQPQHF. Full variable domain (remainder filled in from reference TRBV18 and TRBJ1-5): NAGVMQNPRHLVRRRGQEARLRCSPMKGHSHVYWYRQLPEEGLKFMVYLQKENIIDESGMPKERFSAEFPKEGPSILRIQQVVRGDSAAYFCASSRGRGSSNQPQHFGDGTRLSIL.

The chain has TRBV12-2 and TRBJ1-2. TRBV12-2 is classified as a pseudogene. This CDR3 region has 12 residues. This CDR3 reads CASRFRAYGYTF. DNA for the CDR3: TGTGCAAGTCGCTTCCGAGCCTATGGCTACACCTTC.